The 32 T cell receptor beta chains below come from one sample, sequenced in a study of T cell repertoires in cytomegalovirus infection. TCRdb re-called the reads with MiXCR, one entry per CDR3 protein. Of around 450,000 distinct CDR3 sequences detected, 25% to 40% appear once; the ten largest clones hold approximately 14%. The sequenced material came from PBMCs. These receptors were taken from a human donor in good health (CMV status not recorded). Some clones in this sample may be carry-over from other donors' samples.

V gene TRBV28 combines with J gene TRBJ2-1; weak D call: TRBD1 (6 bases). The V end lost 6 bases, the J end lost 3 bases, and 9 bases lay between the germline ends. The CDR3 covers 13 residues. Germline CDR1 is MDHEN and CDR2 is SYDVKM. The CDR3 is CASRDSYYNEQFF. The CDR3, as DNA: TGTGCCAGCAGGGACAGCTACTACAATGAGCAGTTCTTC.

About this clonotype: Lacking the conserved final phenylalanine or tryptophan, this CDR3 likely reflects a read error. CDR3 nucleotides: TGTGCCAGCACCACACGGGGACGCTCCAATGAGCAGTTCTTA. Protein product: CASTTRGRSNEQFL. The chain carries TRBV25-1 and TRBJ2-1; possibly TRBD1 or TRBD2 for D (5 bases each). This CDR3 contains 14 residues. Trimming stripped 7 bases from V and 6 bases from J, with 16 bases between. Germline V CDR1 and CDR2: MGHDK, SYGVNS.

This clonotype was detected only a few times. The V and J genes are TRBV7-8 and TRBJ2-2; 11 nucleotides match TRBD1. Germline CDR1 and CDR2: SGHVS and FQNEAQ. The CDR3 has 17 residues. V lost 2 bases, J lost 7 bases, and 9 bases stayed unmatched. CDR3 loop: CASSLSVRTGGGGELFF. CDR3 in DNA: TGTGCCAGCAGCTTATCGGTCCGGACAGGGGGCGGCGGGGAGCTGTTTTTT.

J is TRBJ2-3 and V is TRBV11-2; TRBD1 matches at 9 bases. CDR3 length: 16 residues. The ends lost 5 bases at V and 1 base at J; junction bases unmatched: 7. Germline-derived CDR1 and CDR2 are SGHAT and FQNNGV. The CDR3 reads CASSEQGARGTDTQYF. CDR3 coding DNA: TGTGCCAGCAGCGAACAGGGGGCGCGGGGCACAGATACGCAGTATTTT.

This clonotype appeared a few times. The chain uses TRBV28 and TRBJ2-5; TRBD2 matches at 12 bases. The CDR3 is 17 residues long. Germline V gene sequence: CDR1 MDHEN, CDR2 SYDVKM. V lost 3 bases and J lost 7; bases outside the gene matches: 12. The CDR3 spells CASSFGLAGTAGGTQYF. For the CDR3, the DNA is TGTGCCAGCAGTTTTGGACTAGCGGGGACCGCCGGGGGGACCCAGTACTTC.

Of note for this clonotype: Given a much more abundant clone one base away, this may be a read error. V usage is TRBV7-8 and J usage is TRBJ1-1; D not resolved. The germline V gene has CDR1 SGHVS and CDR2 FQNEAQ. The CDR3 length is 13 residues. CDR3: CASSRETNTEALF. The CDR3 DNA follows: TGTGCCAGCAGCCGGGAGACGAACACTGAAGCTTTATTT.

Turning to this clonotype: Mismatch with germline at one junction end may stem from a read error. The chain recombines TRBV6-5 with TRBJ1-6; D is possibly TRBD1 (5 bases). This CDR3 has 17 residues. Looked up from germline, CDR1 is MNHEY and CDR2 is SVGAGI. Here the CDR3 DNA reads TGTGCCAGCAGTTACCGGACCCCAGGACATGGGAATTCACCCCTCCCCTTT. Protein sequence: CASSYRTPGHGNSPLPF.

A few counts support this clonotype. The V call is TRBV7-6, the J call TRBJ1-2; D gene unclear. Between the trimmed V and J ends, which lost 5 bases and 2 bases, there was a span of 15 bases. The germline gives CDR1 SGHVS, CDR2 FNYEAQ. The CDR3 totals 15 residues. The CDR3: CASSPALGENYGYTF. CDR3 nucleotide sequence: TGTGCCAGCAGCCCTGCCCTGGGAGAGAACTATGGCTACACCTTC.

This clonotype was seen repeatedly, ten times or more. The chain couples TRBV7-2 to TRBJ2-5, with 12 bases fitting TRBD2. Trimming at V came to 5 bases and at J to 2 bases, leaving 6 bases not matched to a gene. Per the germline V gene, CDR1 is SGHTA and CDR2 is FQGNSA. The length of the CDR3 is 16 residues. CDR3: CASSPGLAGNQETQYF. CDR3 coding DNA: TGTGCCAGCAGCCCCGGACTAGCGGGGAATCAAGAGACCCAGTACTTC. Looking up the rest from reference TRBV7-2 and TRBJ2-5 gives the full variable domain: GAGVSQSPSNKVTEKGKDVELRCDPISGHTALYWYRQSLGQGLEFLIYFQGNSAPDKSGLPSDRFSAERTGGSVSTLTIQRTQQEDSAVYLCASSPGLAGNQETQYFGPGTRLLVL.

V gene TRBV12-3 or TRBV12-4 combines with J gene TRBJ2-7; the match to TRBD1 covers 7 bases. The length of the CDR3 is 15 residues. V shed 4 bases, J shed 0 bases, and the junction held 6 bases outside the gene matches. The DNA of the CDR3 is TGTGCCAGCAGTTCTACAGGGGAAGGCTCCTACGAGCAGTACTTC. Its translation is CASSSTGEGSYEQYF.

Here the CDR3 DNA reads TGCGCCAGCAGCCAAGATGAGTGGCAGCCCCAGCATTTT. Residues: CASSQDEWQPQHF. The V and J genes are TRBV4-1 and TRBJ1-5; the D is unclear. Germline CDR1 MGHRA, CDR2 YSYEKL. Trimming left V 0 bases short and J 7 bases short, with 7 bases between. The CDR3 has 13 residues.

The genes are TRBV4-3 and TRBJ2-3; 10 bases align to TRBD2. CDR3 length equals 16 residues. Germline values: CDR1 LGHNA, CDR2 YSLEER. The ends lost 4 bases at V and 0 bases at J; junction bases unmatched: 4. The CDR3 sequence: CASSLGLAASTDTQYF. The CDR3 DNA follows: TGCGCCAGCAGCCTCGGACTAGCGGCTAGCACAGATACGCAGTATTTT.

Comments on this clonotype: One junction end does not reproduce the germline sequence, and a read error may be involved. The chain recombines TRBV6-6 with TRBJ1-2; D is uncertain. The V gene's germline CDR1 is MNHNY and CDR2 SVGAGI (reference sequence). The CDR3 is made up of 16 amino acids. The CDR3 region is CASKQFGGPPNYGYKF. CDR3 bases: TGTGCCAGCAAGCAGTTCGGAGGTCCCCCTAACTATGGCTACAAATTC.

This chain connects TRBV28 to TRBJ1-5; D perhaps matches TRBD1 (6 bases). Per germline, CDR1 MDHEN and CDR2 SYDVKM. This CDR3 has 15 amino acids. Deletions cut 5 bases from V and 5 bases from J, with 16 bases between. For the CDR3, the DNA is TGTGCCAGCAGTGGGTCTTTCAGGGGCGATCAGCCCCAGCATTTT. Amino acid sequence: CASSGSFRGDQPQHF.

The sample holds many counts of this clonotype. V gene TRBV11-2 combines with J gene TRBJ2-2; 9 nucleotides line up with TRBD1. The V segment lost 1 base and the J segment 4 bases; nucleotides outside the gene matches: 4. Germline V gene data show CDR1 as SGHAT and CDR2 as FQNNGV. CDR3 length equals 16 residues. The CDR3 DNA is TGTGCCAGCAGCTTAGGGACAGGGGCCTCCACCGGGGAGCTGTTTTTT. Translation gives CASSLGTGASTGELFF.

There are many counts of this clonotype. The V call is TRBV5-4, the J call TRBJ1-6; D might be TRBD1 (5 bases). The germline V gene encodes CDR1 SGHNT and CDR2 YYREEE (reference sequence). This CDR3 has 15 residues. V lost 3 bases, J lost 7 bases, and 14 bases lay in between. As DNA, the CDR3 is TGTGCCAGCAGCTCAGGGCAGTTTGGGAATTCACCCCTCCACTTT. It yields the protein CASSSGQFGNSPLHF.

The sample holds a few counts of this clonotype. In DNA, the CDR3 is TGTGCCAGCAGTTTGCCCATGGGGGGTTACAATGAGCAGTTCTTC. Amino acids: CASSLPMGGYNEQFF. The gene calls are TRBV12-3 or TRBV12-4 and TRBJ2-1; possible D gene TRBD2, 6 bases. Trimming pared 3 bases from V and 4 bases from J, leaving 13 bases between. The CDR3 consists of 15 residues.

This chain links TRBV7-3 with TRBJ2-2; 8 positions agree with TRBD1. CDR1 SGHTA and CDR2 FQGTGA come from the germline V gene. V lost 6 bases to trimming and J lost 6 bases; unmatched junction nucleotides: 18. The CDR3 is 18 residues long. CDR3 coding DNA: TGTGCCAGCAGTTTTGGTCCCCTAACGGACAGGGTTTCCGGGGAGCTGTTTTTT. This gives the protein CASSFGPLTDRVSGELFF.

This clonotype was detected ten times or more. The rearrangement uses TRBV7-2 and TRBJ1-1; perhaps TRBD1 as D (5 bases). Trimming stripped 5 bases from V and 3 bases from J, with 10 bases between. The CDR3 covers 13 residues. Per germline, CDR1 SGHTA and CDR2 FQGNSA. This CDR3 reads CASSTRVDTEAFF. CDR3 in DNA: TGTGCCAGCAGCACCAGGGTCGACACTGAAGCTTTCTTT.

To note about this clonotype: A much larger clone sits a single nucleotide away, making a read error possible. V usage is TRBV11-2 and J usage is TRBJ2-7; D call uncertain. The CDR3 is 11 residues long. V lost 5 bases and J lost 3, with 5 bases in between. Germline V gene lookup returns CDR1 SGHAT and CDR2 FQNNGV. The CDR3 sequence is CASSPHYEQYF. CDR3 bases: TGTGCCAGCAGCCCCCACTACGAGCAGTACTTC.

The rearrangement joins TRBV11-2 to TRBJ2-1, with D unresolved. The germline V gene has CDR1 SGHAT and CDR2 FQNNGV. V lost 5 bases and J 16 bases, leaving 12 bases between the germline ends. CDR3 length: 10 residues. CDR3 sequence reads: CASSPRLLFF. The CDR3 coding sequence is TGTGCCAGCAGCCCCCGTCTTCTATTCTTC.

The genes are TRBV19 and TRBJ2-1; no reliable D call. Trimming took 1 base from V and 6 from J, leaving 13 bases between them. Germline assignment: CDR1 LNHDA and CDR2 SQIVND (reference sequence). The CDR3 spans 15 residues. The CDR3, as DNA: TGTGCCAGTAGTATAGTCGCCTCCCCCCCCAATGAGCAGTTCTTC. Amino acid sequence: CASSIVASPPNEQFF.

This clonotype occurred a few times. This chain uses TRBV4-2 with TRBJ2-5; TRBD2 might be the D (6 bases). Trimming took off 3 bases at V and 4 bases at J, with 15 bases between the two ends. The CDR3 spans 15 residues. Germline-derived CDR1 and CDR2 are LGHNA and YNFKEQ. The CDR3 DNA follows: TGTGCCAGCAGCCACCCGAAAGCGCGGGGAGAGACCCAGTACTTC. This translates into CASSHPKARGETQYF.

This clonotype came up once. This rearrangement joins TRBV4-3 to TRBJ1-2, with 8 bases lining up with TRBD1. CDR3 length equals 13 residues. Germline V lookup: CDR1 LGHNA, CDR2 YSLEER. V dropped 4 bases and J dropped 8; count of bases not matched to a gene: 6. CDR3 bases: TGCGCCAGCAGCCCTCCAGGGGGCTGCGGCTACACCTTC. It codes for CASSPPGGCGYTF.

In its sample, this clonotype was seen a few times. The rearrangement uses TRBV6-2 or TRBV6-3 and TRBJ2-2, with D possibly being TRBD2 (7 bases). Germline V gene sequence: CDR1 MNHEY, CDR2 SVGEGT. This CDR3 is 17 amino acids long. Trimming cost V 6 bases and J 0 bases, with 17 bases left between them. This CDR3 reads CASSPRIGGPNTGELFF. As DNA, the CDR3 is TGTGCCAGCAGCCCCAGGATCGGGGGGCCGAACACCGGGGAGCTGTTTTTT.

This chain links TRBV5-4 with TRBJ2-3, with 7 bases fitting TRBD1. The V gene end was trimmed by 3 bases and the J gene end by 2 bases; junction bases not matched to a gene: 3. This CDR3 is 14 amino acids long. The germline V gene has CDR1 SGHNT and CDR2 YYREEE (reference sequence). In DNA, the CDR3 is TGTGCCAGCAGCTGGGGACAGATCACAGATACGCAGTATTTT. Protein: CASSWGQITDTQYF.

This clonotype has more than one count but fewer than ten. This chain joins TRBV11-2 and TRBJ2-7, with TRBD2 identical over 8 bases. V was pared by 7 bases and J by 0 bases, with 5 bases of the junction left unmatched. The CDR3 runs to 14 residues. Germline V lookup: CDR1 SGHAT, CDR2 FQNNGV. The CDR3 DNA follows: TGTGCCAGCACCTGGAGCGGGGGCTCCTACGAGCAGTACTTC. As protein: CASTWSGGSYEQYF.

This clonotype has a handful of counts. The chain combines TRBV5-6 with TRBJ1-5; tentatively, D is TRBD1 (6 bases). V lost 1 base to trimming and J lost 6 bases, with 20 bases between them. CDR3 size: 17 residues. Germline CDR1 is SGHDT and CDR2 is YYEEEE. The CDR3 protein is CASSLWSSGALAQPQHF. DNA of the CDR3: TGTGCCAGCAGCTTGTGGTCATCGGGGGCTCTAGCTCAGCCCCAGCATTTT.

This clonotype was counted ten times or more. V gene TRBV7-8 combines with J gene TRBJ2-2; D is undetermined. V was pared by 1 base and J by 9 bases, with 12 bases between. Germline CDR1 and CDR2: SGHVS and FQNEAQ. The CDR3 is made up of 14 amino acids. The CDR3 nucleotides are TGTGCCAGCAGCTTAGAGGCTCGGAGTAGGGAGCTGTTTTTT. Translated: CASSLEARSRELFF.

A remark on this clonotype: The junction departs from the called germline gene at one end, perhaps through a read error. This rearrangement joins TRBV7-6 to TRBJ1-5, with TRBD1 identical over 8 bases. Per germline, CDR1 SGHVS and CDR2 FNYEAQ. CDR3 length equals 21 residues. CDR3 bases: TGTGCCAGCAGCTTAGCGGGGACAGGCGGGGCAGGGGGTTATAGCAATCAGCCCCAGCAATTT. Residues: CASSLAGTGGAGGYSNQPQQF.

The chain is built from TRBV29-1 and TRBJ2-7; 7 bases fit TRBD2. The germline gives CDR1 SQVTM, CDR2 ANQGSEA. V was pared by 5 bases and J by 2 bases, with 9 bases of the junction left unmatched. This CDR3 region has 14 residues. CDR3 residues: CSVMGPAGAYEQYF. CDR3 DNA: TGCAGCGTTATGGGTCCCGCGGGGGCCTACGAGCAGTACTTC.

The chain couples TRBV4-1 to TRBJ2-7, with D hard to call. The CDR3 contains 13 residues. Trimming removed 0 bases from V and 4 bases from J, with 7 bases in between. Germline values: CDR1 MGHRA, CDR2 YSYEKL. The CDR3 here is CASSQDEMYEQYF. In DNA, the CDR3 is TGCGCCAGCAGCCAAGATGAGATGTACGAGCAGTACTTC.